These 28 T cell receptor beta chains share one sample of origin, sequenced in a study of response to subunit inactivated influenza vaccine. TCRdb passed the RT-PCR reads through MiXCR, listing each CDR3 protein once. The sample records about 180,000 distinct CDR3 sequences, about 9.3% being singletons. The sequencing here drew on non-naive T cells sorted from PBMCs, taken on the day of vaccination. These receptors were collected from a man aged 50 to 60 who received an inactivated influenza vaccine.

This chain uses TRBV28 with TRBJ2-7, with D tentatively TRBD2 (5 bases). CDR3 size: 14 residues. CDR1 is MDHEN and CDR2 is SYDVKM in the germline V gene. V lost 6 bases, J lost 4 bases, and 16 bases lay in between. In nucleotides, the CDR3 is TGTGCCAGCAGGGGTGGAGTAGCGAGTTACGAGCAGTACTTC. Amino acid sequence: CASRGGVASYEQYF.

This clonotype was counted ten times or more. The CDR3 is CASSLRLAGEETQYF. CDR3 DNA: TGTGCCAGCAGTCTTAGACTAGCGGGGGAAGAGACCCAGTACTTC. The chain joins TRBV4-2 to TRBJ2-5; 12 positions match TRBD2. Germline V gene lookup returns CDR1 LGHNA and CDR2 YNFKEQ. V shed 6 bases and J 3 bases; nucleotides not matched to a gene: 5. CDR3 length: 15 amino acids.

This clonotype was counted once. As DNA, the CDR3 is TGCGCCAGCAGCCCCTATTATGCGGCGGGAGGGGAAGAGACCCAGTACTTC. It codes for CASSPYYAAGGEETQYF. The J gene is TRBJ2-5, the V gene TRBV4-1, with 9 bases aligning to TRBD2. The germline V gene has CDR1 MGHRA and CDR2 YSYEKL. V lost 4 bases to trimming and J lost 3 bases; unmatched junction nucleotides: 12. This CDR3 is built from 17 residues.

This clonotype was observed a handful of times. This chain connects TRBV12-3 or TRBV12-4 to TRBJ2-3; D uncertain. The CDR3 runs 14 residues. V was cut by 1 base and J by 6 bases, with 11 bases left in between. The CDR3 nucleotides read TGTGCCAGCAGTTTAGTTCCTTTCCCCGATACGCAGTATTTT. Protein: CASSLVPFPDTQYF.

This clonotype turned up a few times. This chain uses TRBV5-1 with TRBJ2-1; the match to TRBD2 covers 9 bases. Trimming at V came to 4 bases and at J to 5 bases, leaving 10 bases not matched to a gene. Germline lookup yields CDR1 SGHRS and CDR2 YFSETQ. The CDR3 contains 16 residues. The CDR3 loop reads CASSPGGGRVDNEQFF. CDR3 nucleotide sequence: TGCGCCAGCAGCCCGGGGGGCGGGAGGGTTGACAATGAGCAGTTCTTC.

The chain links TRBV3-1 to TRBJ1-1; D not resolved. The CDR3 spans 12 residues. The V gene lost 4 bases and the J gene lost 5 bases, with 8 bases spanning the gap. Per germline, CDR1 LGHDT and CDR2 YNNKEL (reference sequence). CDR3 DNA sequence: TGTGCCAGCAGCCTGTATGGGACTGAAGCTTTCTTT. The encoded protein is CASSLYGTEAFF.

V usage is TRBV3-1 and J usage is TRBJ2-2, with 10 bases lining up with TRBD2. CDR1 is LGHDT, CDR2 YNNKEL, per germline (reference sequence). The CDR3 has 17 residues. V lost 4 bases and J lost 2; bases outside the gene matches: 7. The CDR3 sequence is CASSPFWTSGNTGELFF. The CDR3, as DNA: TGTGCCAGCAGCCCTTTTTGGACTAGCGGCAACACCGGGGAGCTGTTTTTT.

This clonotype was seen at least ten times. This chain joins TRBV11-3 and TRBJ2-2; D not resolved. In germline, CDR1 is SGHNT, CDR2 YENEEA. V shed 5 bases and J shed 2 bases, with 15 bases lying between them. The length of the CDR3 is 16 residues. The CDR3 nucleotides read TGTGCCAGCAGCCCTACGGACCAACCTAACACCGGGGAGCTGTTTTTT. Residues: CASSPTDQPNTGELFF.

J is TRBJ2-1 and V is TRBV18, with D unresolved. The CDR3 sequence is 17 residues long. The germline CDR1 and CDR2 sequences are KGHSH and LQKENI. The ends were cut back, 2 bases at V and 4 bases at J, with 18 bases in the middle. The CDR3 loop reads CASSPSTAYSIYNEQFF. DNA of the CDR3: TGTGCCAGCTCACCATCCACAGCCTACTCTATTTACAATGAGCAGTTCTTC.

This clonotype was found a few times. The V gene is TRBV3-1, the J gene TRBJ1-2; D uncertain. Trimming pared 1 base from V and 1 base from J, leaving 16 bases between. The CDR3 is 17 residues long. Germline CDR1 reads LGHDT; CDR2 reads YNNKEL (reference sequence). The CDR3 is CASSQGVGRSINYGYTF. In DNA form, the CDR3 reads TGTGCCAGCAGCCAAGGGGTAGGGAGATCCATTAACTATGGCTACACCTTC. Filled out from reference TRBV3-1 and TRBJ1-2, the complete variable domain reads DTAVSQTPKYLVTQMGNDKSIKCEQNLGHDTMYWYKQDSKKFLKIMFSYNNKELIINETVPNRFSPKSPDKAHLNLHINSLELGDSAVYFCASSQGVGRSINYGYTFGSGTRLTVV.

This clonotype was recorded at least ten times. The chain has TRBV5-1 and TRBJ1-2, with 8 bases matching TRBD1. Germline V gene sequence: CDR1 SGHRS, CDR2 YFSETQ. The CDR3 spans 17 residues. The V gene end was trimmed by 0 bases and the J gene end by 4 bases; junction bases not matched to a gene: 11. CDR3: CASSLAWSDRGGYGYTF. DNA of the CDR3: TGCGCCAGCAGCTTGGCTTGGTCCGACAGGGGAGGCTATGGCTACACCTTC. The variable domain in full, with the rest retrieved from reference TRBV5-1 and TRBJ1-2, is KAGVTQTPRYLIKTRGQQVTLSCSPISGHRSVSWYQQTPGQGLQFLFEYFSETQRNKGNFPGRFSGRQFSNSRSEMNVSTLELGDSALYLCASSLAWSDRGGYGYTFGSGTRLTVV.

In this sample, this clonotype turned up a few times. This chain links TRBV5-1 with TRBJ2-1; D is uncertain. Germline V gene sequence: CDR1 SGHRS, CDR2 YFSETQ. The CDR3 is 14 amino acids. The V and J ends lost 2 bases and 3 bases respectively, with 9 bases between them. The CDR3 loop reads CASSFGADYNEQFF. The CDR3 DNA follows: TGCGCCAGCAGCTTTGGCGCGGACTACAATGAGCAGTTCTTC.

A few counts support this clonotype. J is TRBJ2-1 and V is TRBV5-1, with 9 bases lining up with TRBD1. Germline CDR1 reads SGHRS; CDR2 reads YFSETQ. This CDR3 contains 16 residues. The trim removed 2 bases at V and 3 bases at J, leaving 6 bases unmatched. The CDR3 DNA sequence: TGCGCCAGCAGCTTAGAGGACAGGGGAGGCTACAATGAGCAGTTCTTC. This encodes CASSLEDRGGYNEQFF.

The chain couples TRBV7-8 to TRBJ1-3, with D maybe TRBD1 (6 bases). Germline loops: CDR1 SGHVS, CDR2 FQNEAQ. Deletions cut 4 bases from V and 4 bases from J, with 14 bases between. This CDR3 spans 15 amino acids. The CDR3 region is CASSSRGGLGNTIYF. As DNA, the CDR3 is TGTGCCAGCAGCTCCCGAGGGGGGCTCGGAAACACCATATATTTT.

This clonotype was found many times. The chain links TRBV30 to TRBJ2-4; D is unresolved. The CDR3 has 14 residues. V lost 7 bases, J lost 0 bases, and 13 bases lay in between. Germline V lookup: CDR1 GTSNPN, CDR2 SVGIG (reference sequence). This chain's CDR3 is CASSLGPAKNIQYF. The CDR3 nucleotides read TGTGCCTCGTCCCTCGGTCCAGCCAAAAACATTCAGTACTTC.

Many counts were recorded for this clonotype. For the CDR3, the DNA is TGTGCCAGCAGCTTGGACCTATGGGCTAACTATGGCTACACCTTC. Protein product: CASSLDLWANYGYTF. The chain recombines TRBV5-5 with TRBJ1-2; D gene ambiguous. V lost 0 bases and J lost 0, with 9 bases in between. The CDR3 is made up of 15 amino acids. Germline CDR1 reads SGHKS; CDR2 reads YYEKEE (reference sequence).

This clonotype showed up just a few times. The chain has TRBV12-3 or TRBV12-4 and TRBJ1-4; weak D call: TRBD1 (5 bases). The V end lost 4 bases, the J end lost 5 bases, and 8 bases lay between the germline ends. The CDR3 spans 13 residues. For the CDR3, the DNA is TGTGCCAGCAGTTGGGCAGGGAATGAAAAACTGTTTTTT. It is translated as CASSWAGNEKLFF.

V and J are TRBV20-1 and TRBJ2-1; D remains ambiguous. This CDR3 spans 16 amino acids. Germline CDR1 DFQATT, CDR2 SNEGSKA (reference sequence). V lost 1 base, J lost 4 bases, and 17 bases lay in between. The CDR3, as DNA: TGCAGTGCTAGAGGGGTCGGCAGCGCCCCTTACAATGAGCAGTTCTTC. Its translation: CSARGVGSAPYNEQFF.

The chain combines TRBV4-2 with TRBJ1-6; 7 bases match TRBD1. Trimming removed 9 bases from V and 6 bases from J; junction bases left unmatched: 11. The CDR3 has 15 residues. Per the germline V gene, CDR1 is LGHNA and CDR2 is YNFKEQ. CDR3 in amino acids: CASKGGSGGNSPLHF. In nucleotides, the CDR3 is TGTGCCAGTAAGGGAGGGTCAGGGGGTAATTCACCCCTCCACTTT.

The chain employs TRBV20-1 and TRBJ2-7, with 9 bases fitting TRBD1. The trim removed 5 bases at V and 5 bases at J, leaving 4 bases unmatched. Germline V lookup: CDR1 DFQATT, CDR2 SNEGSKA (reference sequence). The CDR3 length is 12 residues. The CDR3 sequence is CSAGRQGDEQYF. In nucleotides, the CDR3 is TGCAGTGCTGGCCGACAGGGGGACGAGCAGTACTTC.

The sample holds many counts of this clonotype. The chain combines TRBV5-1 with TRBJ2-7; no reliable D call. V lost 0 bases and J lost 7, with 17 bases in between. Germline CDR1 SGHRS, CDR2 YFSETQ. The CDR3 extends over 15 amino acids. Here the CDR3 reads CASSLDVDTYTEQYF. CDR3 sequence (DNA): TGCGCCAGCAGCTTGGATGTAGATACCTATACAGAGCAGTACTTC.

The rearrangement uses TRBV6-5 and TRBJ1-6; a weak D match, TRBD1 (5 bases). CDR3 length: 14 amino acids. From germline, CDR1 is MNHEY and CDR2 SVGAGI. V was pared by 0 bases and J by 7 bases, with 7 bases between. Here the CDR3 reads CASSYSGDNSPLHF. CDR3 nucleotides: TGTGCCAGCAGTTACTCAGGGGACAATTCACCCCTCCACTTT.

This clonotype was observed a handful of times. The rearrangement uses TRBV24-1 and TRBJ1-2; D unclear. V was pared by 0 bases and J by 7 bases, with 8 bases between. The CDR3 spans 13 residues. Germline-derived CDR1 and CDR2 are KGHDR and SFDVKD. The CDR3 DNA sequence: TGTGCCACCAGTGATTTGACGGGATCTGGCTACACCTTC. It is translated as CATSDLTGSGYTF.

This chain joins TRBV6-5 and TRBJ2-3, with D unresolved. Trimming took off 5 bases at V and 5 bases at J, with 8 bases between the two ends. The V gene's germline CDR1 is MNHEY and CDR2 SVGAGI. The CDR3 sequence is 12 residues long. DNA for the CDR3: TGTGCCAGCAGTCCCACTTTAGATACGCAGTATTTT. Protein product: CASSPTLDTQYF.

J is TRBJ1-6 and V is TRBV2; 7 positions match TRBD1. The germline gives CDR1 SNHLY, CDR2 FYNNEI. The CDR3 length is 14 residues. J gave up 10 bases and V 5 bases, and 8 bases lay outside the gene matches. CDR3 nucleotides: TGTGCCAGCAGTCCGGCAGGGGGTGGATCACCCCTCCACTTT. Its protein is CASSPAGGGSPLHF.

This chain joins TRBV6-1 and TRBJ2-3, with 8 bases matching TRBD2. V lost 6 bases and J lost 2; bases outside the gene matches: 7. Per the germline V gene, CDR1 is MNHNS and CDR2 is SASEGT. The CDR3 has 15 residues. The CDR3 DNA reads TGTGCCAGCAGGGAACGGGGGGGCCCCACAGATACGCAGTATTTT. Translated, it gives CASRERGGPTDTQYF.

This rearrangement joins TRBV5-1 to TRBJ2-6, with D tentatively TRBD2 (6 bases). From germline, CDR1 is SGHRS and CDR2 YFSETQ. This CDR3 is built from 14 residues. V shed 4 bases and J shed 3 bases, with 8 bases lying between them. The CDR3 is CASSVGGGANVLTF. CDR3 sequence (DNA): TGCGCCAGCAGCGTCGGGGGTGGGGCCAACGTCCTGACTTTC.

In this sample, this clonotype turned up a few times. The V gene is TRBV5-1, the J gene TRBJ2-7; D is undetermined. Germline values: CDR1 SGHRS, CDR2 YFSETQ. CDR3 length: 14 residues. Trimming shortened V by 0 bases and J by 0 bases, and 7 bases separated the two germline ends. This chain's CDR3 is CASSLELNSYEQYF. The CDR3 DNA is TGCGCCAGCAGCTTGGAACTCAACTCCTACGAGCAGTACTTC.